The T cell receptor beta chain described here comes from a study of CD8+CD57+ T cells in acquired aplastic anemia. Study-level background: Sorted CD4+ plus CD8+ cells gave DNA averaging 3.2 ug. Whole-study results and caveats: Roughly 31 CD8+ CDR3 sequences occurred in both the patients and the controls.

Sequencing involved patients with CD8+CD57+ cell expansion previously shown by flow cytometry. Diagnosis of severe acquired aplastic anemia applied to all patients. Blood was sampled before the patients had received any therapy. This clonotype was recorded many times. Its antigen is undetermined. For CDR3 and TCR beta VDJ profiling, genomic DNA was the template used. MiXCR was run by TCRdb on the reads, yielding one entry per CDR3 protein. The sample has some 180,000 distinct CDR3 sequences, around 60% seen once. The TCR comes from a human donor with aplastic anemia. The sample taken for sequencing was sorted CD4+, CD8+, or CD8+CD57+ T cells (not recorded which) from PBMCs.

DNA of the CDR3: TGCGCCAGCAGTGAGTCGAGGGTGGCTAACTATGGCTACACCTTC. Translating it yields CASSESRVANYGYTF. This rearrangement joins TRBV10-1 to TRBJ1-2, with unresolved D. The CDR3 consists of 15 residues. V lost 0 bases and J lost 0, with 8 bases in between. Per germline, CDR1 WNHNN and CDR2 SYGVQD (reference sequence).